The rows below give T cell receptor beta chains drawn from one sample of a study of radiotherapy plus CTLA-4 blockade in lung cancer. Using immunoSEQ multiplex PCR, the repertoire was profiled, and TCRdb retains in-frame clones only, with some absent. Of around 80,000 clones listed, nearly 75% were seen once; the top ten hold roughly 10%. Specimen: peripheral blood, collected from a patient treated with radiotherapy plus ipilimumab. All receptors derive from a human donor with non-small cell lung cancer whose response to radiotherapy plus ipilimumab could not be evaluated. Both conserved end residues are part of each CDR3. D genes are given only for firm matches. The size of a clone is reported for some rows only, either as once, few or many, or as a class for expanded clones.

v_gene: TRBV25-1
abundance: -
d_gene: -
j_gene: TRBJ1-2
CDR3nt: TGTGCCAGCAGTGTTGGGACATTAGGTACCGGCTACACCTTC
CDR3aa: CASSVGTLGTGYTF

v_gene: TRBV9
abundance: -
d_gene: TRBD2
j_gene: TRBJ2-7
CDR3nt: TGTGCCAGCAGCCCAACCCCTGGGCGGGGGGGCTCCTACGAGCAGTACTTC
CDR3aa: CASSPTPGRGGSYEQYF

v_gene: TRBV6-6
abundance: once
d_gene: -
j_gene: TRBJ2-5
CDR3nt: TGTGCCAGCAGTTACTCGAGGACAGCGAGGGCGAAGACCCAGTACTTC
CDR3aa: CASSYSRTARAKTQYF

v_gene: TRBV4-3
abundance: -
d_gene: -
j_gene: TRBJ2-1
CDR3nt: TGCGCCAGCAGTTGGGGAGCTATCAATGAGCAGTTCTTC
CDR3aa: CASSWGAINEQFF

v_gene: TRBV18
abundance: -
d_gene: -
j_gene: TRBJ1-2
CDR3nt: TGTGCCAGCTCACCACTGAGGGCGGGGCGCTATGGCTACACCTTC
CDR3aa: CASSPLRAGRYGYTF

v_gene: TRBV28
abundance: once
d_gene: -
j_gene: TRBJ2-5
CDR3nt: TGTGCCAGCAGTTTAGGAGGGGCGAGGGGTGAGACCCAGTACTTC
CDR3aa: CASSLGGARGETQYF

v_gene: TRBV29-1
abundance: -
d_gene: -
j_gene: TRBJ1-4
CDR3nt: TGCAGCGGCTCGGTGGGAGGGGAGAATGAAAAACTGTTTTTT
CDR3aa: CSGSVGGENEKLFF

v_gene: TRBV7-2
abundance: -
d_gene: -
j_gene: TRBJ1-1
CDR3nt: TGTGCCAGCAGCTTAGTAGGGACCGCGGGGGGCTTGGCTGAAGCTTTCTTT
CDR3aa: CASSLVGTAGGLAEAFF

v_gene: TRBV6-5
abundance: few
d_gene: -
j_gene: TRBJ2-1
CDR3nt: TGTGCCAGCAGGCTAAACAGGGAAAATGAGCAGTTCTTC
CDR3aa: CASRLNRENEQFF

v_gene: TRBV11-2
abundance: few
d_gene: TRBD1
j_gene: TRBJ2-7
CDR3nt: TGTGCCAGCAGCTTAACACAGGGGGGTTACGAGCAGTACTTC
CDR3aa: CASSLTQGGYEQYF

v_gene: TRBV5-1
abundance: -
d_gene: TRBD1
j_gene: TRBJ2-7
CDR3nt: TGCGCCAGCAGCCGGGACAGGGGTGACGAGCAGTACTTC
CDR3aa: CASSRDRGDEQYF

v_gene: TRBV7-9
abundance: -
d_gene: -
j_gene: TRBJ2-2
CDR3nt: TGTGCCAGCAGCTGGAGCCCGACAGGTACGAACACCGGGGAGCTGTTTTTT
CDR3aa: CASSWSPTGTNTGELFF

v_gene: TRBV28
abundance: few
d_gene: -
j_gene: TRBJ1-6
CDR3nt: TGTGCCAGCAGTTTTGCCCTAGGGGATTCACCCCTCCACTTT
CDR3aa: CASSFALGDSPLHF

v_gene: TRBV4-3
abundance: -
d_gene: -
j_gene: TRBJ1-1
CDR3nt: TGCGCCAGCAGCCAAGATCGTATAAGTATCGGTGGGGCCACTGAAGCTTTCTTC
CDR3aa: CASSQDRISIGGATEAFF

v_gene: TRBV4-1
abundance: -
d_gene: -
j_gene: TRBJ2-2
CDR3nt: TGCGCCAGCAGCCCGTTCGGACTGAACACCGGGGAGCTGTTTTTT
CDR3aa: CASSPFGLNTGELFF

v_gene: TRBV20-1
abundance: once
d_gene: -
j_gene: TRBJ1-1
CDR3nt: TGCAGTGCTACGAACAGGGCTGAAGCTTTCTTT
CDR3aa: CSATNRAEAFF

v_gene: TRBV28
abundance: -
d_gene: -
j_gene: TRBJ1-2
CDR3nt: TGTGCCACCCATCGGGGGGGTTATCGGTTAAGTAGCTATGGCTACACCTTC
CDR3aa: CATHRGGYRLSSYGYTF

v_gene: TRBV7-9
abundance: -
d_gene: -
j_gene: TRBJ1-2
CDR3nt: TGTGCCAGCAGCTTCTCCAGTCATGGCTACACCTTC
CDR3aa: CASSFSSHGYTF

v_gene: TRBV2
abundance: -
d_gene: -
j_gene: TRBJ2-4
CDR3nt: TGTGCCAGCAGCTATGACAGGCTCGGGGACATTCAGTACTTC
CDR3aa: CASSYDRLGDIQYF

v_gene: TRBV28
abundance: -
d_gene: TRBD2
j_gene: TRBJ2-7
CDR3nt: TGTGCCAGCAGTTTACCGCGACCTCGGACTAGTCTAACCTACGAGCAGTACTTC
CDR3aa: CASSLPRPRTSLTYEQYF

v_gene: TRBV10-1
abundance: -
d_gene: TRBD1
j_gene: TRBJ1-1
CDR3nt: TGCGCCAGCAGTGAATTACAGGGGGGCACTGAAGCTTTCTTT
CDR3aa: CASSELQGGTEAFF

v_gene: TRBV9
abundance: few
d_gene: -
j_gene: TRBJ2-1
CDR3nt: TGTGCCAGCAGCGTAGAAGGGGCGAGCTCCTACAATGAGCAGTTCTTC
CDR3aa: CASSVEGASSYNEQFF

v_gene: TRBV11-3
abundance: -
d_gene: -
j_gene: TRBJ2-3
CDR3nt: TGTGCCAGCAGCTTAGGACACGGGAGCCCTACCTTCACAGATACGCAGTATTTT
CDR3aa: CASSLGHGSPTFTDTQYF

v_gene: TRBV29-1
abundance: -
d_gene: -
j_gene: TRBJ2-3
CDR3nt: TGCAGCGTTGAACTCCAGCTGACTAGCACAGATACGCAGTATTTT
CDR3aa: CSVELQLTSTDTQYF

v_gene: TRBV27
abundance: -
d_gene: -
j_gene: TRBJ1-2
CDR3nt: TGTGCCAGCAGTTTATCGATCGCGTTCCGCGGCTACACCTTC
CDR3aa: CASSLSIAFRGYTF

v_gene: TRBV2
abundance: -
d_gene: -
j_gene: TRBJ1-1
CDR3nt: TGTGCCAGCAGTGTCAGGATGAACACTGAAGCTTTCTTT
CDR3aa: CASSVRMNTEAFF

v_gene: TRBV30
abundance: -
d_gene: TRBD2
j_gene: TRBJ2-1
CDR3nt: TGTGCCTGGAGTGTACCATGGCGGGGGGGTTACAATGAGCAGTTCTTC
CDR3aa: CAWSVPWRGGYNEQFF

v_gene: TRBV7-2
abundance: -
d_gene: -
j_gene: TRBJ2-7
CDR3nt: TGTGCCAGCAGCTTCGGAGGGGTAGGCCACGAGCAGTACTTC
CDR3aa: CASSFGGVGHEQYF